The text below deals with one T cell receptor (beta chain). The entry originates in a study of T-cell reconstitution after alpha-beta-depleted transplantation in children. Unique molecular identifiers featured in how the TCRbeta library was prepared. MiXCR, run by TCRdb on the PCR reads, gives a single entry per CDR3 protein. The data show 97,000 or so distinct CDR3 sequences, with 7.5% to 9% seen just once and around 15% held by the top ten. In germline, CDR1 is SGHRS, CDR2 YFSETQ. This CDR3 has 15 residues. Trimming pared 1 base from V and 7 bases from J, leaving 12 bases between. The receptor comes from a boy aged 2 to 10 with acute lymphoblastic leukemia, due to receive a stem cell transplant. The V gene is TRBV5-1, the J gene TRBJ1-6; D possibly corresponds to TRBD1 (6 bases). The sequenced sample was PBMCs, obtained before TCRalphabeta/CD19-depleted stem cell transplant. CDR3 region: CASSLKQGMNSPLHF. In nucleotides, the CDR3 is TGCGCCAGCAGCTTGAAACAGGGCATGAATTCACCCCTCCACTTT.